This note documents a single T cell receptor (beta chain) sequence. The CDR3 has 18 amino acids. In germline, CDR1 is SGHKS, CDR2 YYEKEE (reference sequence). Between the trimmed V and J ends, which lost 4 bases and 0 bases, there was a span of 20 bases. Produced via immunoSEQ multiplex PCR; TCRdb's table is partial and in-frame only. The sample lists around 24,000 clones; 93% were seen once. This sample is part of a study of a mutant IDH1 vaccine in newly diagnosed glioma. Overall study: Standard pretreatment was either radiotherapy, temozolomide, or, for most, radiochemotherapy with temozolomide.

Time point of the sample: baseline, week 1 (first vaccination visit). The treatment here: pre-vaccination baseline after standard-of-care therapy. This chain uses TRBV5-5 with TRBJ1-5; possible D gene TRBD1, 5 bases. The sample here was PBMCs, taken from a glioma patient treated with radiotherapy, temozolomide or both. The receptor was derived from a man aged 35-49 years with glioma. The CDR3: CASSPGYGAKLSNQPQHF. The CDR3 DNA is TGTGCCAGCAGCCCAGGTTACGGGGCTAAGCTTAGCAATCAGCCCCAGCATTTT.